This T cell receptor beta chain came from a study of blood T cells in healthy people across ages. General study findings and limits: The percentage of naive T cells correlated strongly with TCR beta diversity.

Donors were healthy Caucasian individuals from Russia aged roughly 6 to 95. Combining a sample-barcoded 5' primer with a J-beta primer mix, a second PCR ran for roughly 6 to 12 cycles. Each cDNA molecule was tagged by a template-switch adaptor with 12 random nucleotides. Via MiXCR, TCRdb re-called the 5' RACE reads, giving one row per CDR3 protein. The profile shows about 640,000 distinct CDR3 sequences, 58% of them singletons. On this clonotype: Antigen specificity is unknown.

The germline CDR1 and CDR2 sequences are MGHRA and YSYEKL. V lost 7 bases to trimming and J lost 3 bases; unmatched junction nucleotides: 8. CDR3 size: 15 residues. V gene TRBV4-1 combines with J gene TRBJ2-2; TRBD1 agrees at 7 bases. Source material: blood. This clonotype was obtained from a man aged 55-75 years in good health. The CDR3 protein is CASTRTGGDTGELFF. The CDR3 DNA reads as TGCGCCAGCACGAGGACAGGTGGGGACACCGGGGAGCTGTTTTTT.